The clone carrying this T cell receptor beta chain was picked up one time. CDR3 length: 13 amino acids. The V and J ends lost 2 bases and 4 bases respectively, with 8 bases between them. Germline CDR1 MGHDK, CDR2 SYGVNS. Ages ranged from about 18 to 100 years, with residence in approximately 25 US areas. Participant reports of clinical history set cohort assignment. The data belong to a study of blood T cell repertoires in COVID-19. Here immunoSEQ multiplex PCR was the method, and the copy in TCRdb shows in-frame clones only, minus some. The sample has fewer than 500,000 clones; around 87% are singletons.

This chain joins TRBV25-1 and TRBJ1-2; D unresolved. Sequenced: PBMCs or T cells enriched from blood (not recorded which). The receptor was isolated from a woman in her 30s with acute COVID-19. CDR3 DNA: TGTGCCAGCAGTGAAAGGGAGCGCTATGGCTACACCTTC. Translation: CASSERERYGYTF.